The following is a T cell receptor beta chain sequence with its context. The antigen remains unidentified. The data were produced by immunoSEQ multiplex PCR, yet TCRdb's version contains in-frame clones alone and is incomplete. Of about 11,000 clones listed, more than 85% were seen once; the top ten hold 13%. Looked up from germline, CDR1 is SGHVS and CDR2 is FQNEAQ. V was clipped by 6 bases and J by 0 bases, with 14 bases between them. This CDR3 is built from 15 residues. The data were taken from a study of T cell clonotyping in hematopoietic cell transplantation. Study observations and caveats: Recipient TCR diversity dropped after transplant; expanded clonotypes rose from day 30 to 180.

Regarding time point: recipient sample about 28 days before transplant, after cytoreduction. The sequence derives from a woman aged 35 to 49 with acute myeloid leukemia. Some clones in this sample may be carry-over from other donors' samples. The chain uses TRBV7-8 and TRBJ1-1; TRBD1 might be the D (5 bases). Sequences were derived from peripheral blood mononuclear cells, sampled before stem cell transplant. Here the CDR3 DNA reads TGTGCCAGCAGTCCCTGGGGACGGGTGAACACTGAAGCTTTCTTT. Residues: CASSPWGRVNTEAFF.